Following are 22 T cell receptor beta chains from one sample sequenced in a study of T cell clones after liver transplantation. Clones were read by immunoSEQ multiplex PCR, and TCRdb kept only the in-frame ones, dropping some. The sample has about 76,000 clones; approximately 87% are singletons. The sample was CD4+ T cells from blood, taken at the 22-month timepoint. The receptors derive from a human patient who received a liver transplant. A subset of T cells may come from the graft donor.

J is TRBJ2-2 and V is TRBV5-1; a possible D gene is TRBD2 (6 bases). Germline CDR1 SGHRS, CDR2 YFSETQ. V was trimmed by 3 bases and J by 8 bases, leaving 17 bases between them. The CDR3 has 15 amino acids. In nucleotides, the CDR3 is TGCGCCAGCAGCTCCTCAATGGGGGGTCAAGGGGAGCTGTTTTTT. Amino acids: CASSSSMGGQGELFF.

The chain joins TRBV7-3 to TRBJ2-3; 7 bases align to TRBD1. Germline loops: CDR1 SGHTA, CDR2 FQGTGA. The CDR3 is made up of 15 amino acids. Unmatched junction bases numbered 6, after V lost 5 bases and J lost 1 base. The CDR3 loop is CASSLGTAGTDTQYF. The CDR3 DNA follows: TGTGCCAGCAGCCTGGGGACAGCTGGCACAGATACGCAGTATTTT.

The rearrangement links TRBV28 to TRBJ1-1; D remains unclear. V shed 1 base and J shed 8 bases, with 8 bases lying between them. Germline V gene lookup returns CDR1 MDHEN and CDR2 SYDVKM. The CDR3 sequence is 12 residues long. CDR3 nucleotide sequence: TGTGCCAGCAGTTTATTAAGAGCGGAAGCTTTCTTT. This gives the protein CASSLLRAEAFF.

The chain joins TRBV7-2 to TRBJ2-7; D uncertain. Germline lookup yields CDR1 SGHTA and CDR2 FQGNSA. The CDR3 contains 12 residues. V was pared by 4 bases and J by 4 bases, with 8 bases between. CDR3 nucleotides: TGTGCCAGCAGCTGGACCGCTTACGAGCAGTACTTC. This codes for CASSWTAYEQYF.

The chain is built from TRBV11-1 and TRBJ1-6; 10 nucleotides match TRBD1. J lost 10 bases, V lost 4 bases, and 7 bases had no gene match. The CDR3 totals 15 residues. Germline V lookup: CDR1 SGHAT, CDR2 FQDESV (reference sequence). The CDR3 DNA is TGTGCCAGCAGCTCCAGGGACAGGGGACGCTCACCCCTCCACTTT. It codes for CASSSRDRGRSPLHF.

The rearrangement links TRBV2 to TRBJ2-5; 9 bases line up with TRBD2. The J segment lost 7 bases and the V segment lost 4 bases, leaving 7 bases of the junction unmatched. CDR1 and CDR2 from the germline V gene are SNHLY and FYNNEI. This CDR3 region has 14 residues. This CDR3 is CASSVGLASGTQYF. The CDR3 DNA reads TGTGCCAGCAGTGTAGGACTAGCGAGCGGGACCCAGTACTTC.

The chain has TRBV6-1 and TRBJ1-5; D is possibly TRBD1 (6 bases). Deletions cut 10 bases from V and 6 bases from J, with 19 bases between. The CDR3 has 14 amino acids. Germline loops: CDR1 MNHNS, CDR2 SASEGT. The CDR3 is CAISPGHSSQPQHF. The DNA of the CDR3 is TGTGCCATCTCCCCGGGACATTCGAGTCAGCCCCAGCATTTT.

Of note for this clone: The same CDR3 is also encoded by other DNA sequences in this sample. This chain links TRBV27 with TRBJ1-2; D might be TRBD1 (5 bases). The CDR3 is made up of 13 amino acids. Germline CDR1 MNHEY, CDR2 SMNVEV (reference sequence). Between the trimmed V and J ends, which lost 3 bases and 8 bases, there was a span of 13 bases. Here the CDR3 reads CASSFRGGEGYTF. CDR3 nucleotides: TGTGCCAGCAGTTTTCGGGGCGGCGAGGGCTACACCTTC.

For the CDR3, the DNA is TGCGCCAGCAGCTCCCGAAGGGGCACAGATACGCAGTATTTT. This gives the protein CASSSRRGTDTQYF. This chain uses TRBV5-1 with TRBJ2-3; D is uncertain. V was cut by 3 bases and J by 1 base, with 9 bases left in between. The CDR3 is 14 residues long. Per the germline V gene, CDR1 is SGHRS and CDR2 is YFSETQ. Variable domain in full (rest from reference TRBV5-1 and TRBJ2-3): KAGVTQTPRYLIKTRGQQVTLSCSPISGHRSVSWYQQTPGQGLQFLFEYFSETQRNKGNFPGRFSGRQFSNSRSEMNVSTLELGDSALYLCASSSRRGTDTQYFGPGTRLTVL.

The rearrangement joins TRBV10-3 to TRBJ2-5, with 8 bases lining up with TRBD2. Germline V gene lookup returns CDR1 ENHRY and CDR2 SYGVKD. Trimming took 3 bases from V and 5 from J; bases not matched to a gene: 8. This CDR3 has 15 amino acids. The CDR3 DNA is TGTGCCATCAGTGAAGGTCCAGCGGGGGTGGAGACCCAGTACTTC. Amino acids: CAISEGPAGVETQYF.

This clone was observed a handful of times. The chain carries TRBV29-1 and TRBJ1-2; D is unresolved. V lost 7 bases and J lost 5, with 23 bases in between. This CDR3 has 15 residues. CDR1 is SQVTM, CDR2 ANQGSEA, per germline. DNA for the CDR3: TGCAGCGCAAGGGAGCGTTGGGAGCCGGTGTATGGCTACACCTTC. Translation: CSARERWEPVYGYTF.

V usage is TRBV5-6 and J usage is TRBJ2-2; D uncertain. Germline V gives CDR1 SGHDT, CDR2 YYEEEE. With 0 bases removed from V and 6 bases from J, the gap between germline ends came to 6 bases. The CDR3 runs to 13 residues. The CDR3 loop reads CASSLVVSGELFF. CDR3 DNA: TGTGCCAGCAGCTTGGTTGTATCCGGGGAGCTGTTTTTT.

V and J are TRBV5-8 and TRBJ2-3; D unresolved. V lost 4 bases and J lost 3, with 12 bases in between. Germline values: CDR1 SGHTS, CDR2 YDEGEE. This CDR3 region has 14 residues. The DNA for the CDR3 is TGTGCCAGCAGCCCCTGGATCACTACAGATACGCAGTATTTT. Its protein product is CASSPWITTDTQYF.

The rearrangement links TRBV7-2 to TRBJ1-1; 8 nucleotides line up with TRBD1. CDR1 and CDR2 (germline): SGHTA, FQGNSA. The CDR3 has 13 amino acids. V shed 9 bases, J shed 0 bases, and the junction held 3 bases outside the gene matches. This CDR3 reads CASRTGLNTEAFF. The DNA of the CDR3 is TGTGCCAGTAGGACAGGGTTGAACACTGAAGCTTTCTTT.

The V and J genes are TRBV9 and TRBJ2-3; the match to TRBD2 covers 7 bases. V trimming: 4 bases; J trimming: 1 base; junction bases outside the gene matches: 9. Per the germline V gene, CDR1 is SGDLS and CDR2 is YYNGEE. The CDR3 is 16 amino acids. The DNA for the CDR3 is TGTGCCAGCAGCTTGAGACCCAGCGGGGGCACAGATACGCAGTATTTT. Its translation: CASSLRPSGGTDTQYF.

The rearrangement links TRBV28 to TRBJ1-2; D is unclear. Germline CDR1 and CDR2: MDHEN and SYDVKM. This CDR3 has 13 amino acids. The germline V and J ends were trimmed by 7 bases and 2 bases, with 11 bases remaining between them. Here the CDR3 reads CASIDGSNYGYTF. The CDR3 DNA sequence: TGTGCCAGCATCGACGGAAGCAACTATGGCTACACCTTC.

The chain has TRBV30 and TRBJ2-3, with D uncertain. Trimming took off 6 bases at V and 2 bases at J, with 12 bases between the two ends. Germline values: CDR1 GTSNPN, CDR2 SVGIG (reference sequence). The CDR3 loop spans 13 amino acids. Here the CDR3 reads CACSSGFTDTQYF. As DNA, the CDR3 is TGTGCCTGTTCCTCGGGCTTCACAGATACGCAGTATTTT. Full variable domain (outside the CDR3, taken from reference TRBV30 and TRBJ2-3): SQTIHQWPATLVQPVGSPLSLECTVEGTSNPNLYWYRQAAGRGLQLLFYSVGIGQISSEVPQNLSASRPQDRQFILSSKKLLLSDSGFYLCACSSGFTDTQYFGPGTRLTVL.

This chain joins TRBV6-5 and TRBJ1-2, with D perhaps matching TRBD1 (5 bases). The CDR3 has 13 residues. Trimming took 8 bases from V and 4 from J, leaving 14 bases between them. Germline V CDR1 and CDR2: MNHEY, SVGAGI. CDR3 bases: TGTGCCAGCCGGACCCCCAGGGCCTATGGCTACACCTTC. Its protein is CASRTPRAYGYTF.

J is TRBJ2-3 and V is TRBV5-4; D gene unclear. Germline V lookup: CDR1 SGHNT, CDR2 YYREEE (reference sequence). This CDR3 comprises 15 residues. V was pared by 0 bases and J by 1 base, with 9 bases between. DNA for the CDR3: TGTGCCAGCAGCTTGGTTCGGAGCGGCACAGATACGCAGTATTTT. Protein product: CASSLVRSGTDTQYF.

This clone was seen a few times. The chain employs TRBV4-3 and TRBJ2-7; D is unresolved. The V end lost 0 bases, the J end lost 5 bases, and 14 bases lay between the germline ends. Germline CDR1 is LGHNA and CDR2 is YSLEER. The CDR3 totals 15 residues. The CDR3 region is CASSQDLNTPHEQYF. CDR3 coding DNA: TGCGCCAGCAGCCAAGATCTAAATACCCCCCACGAGCAGTACTTC.

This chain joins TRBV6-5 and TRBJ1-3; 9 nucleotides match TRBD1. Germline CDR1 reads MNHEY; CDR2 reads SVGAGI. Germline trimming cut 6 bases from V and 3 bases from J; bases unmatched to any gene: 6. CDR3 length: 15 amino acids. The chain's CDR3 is CASSKGQGIGNTIYF. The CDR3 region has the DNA TGTGCCAGCAGCAAAGGACAGGGGATTGGAAACACCATATATTTT.

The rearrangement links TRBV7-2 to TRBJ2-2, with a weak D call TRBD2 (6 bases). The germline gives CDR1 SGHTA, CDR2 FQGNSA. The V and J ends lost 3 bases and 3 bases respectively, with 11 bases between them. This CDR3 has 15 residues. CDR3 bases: TGTGCCAGCAGCTTCCCAGCGGGTGACACCGGGGAGCTGTTTTTT. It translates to CASSFPAGDTGELFF.